This TCR beta chain comes out of a study of blood T cell repertoires in COVID-19. The protocol was immunoSEQ multiplex PCR, while the TCRdb copy is restricted to in-frame clones and leaves out a portion. This table has about 150,000 clones, 76% appearing once. The sequenced sample consisted of peripheral blood. The sequence was collected from a man between 60 and 75 years old with acute or convalescent COVID-19.

The CDR3, as DNA: TGCGCCAGCAGCTTGGAGGGGACAGGGGTAGCCGGGGAGCTGTTTTTT. It specifies CASSLEGTGVAGELFF. This chain links TRBV5-1 with TRBJ2-2, with TRBD1 identical over 10 bases. The CDR3 length is 16 residues. CDR1 is SGHRS, CDR2 YFSETQ, per germline. V dropped 0 bases and J dropped 6; count of bases not matched to a gene: 5.